Listed below are T cell receptor beta chains from one sample, sequenced in a study of T cells in Graves' hyperthyroidism and ophthalmopathy. TCRdb ran MiXCR on the multiplex PCR reads and lists one entry per CDR3 protein. The repertoire holds more than 500,000 distinct CDR3 sequences, with less than 15% as singletons. Sequenced material: blood. These TCRs come from a woman in her thirties or forties with Graves' hyperthyroidism. Each CDR3 is given with its conserved first and last residue. Fields, in order: D gene, clone size, V gene, CDR3 length, J gene, CDR3 DNA, CDR3 protein. The D gene is left open where the match is weak. The size field is filled for only some rows; it gives once, few, many or a size class.

>NA|few|TRBV5-4|15|TRBJ1-2
TGTGCCAGCAGCAAGGACCCGGGACAAAACTATGGCTACACCTTC
CASSKDPGQNYGYTF
>TRBD1|many|TRBV20-1|14|TRBJ1-5
TGCAGTGCCGGAAGGACAGGGGGAGGTCAGCCCCAGCATTTT
CSAGRTGGGQPQHF
>TRBD2|NA|TRBV12-3/TRBV12-4|16|TRBJ2-2
TGTGCCAGCAGTTTCGGGAGGACGGCGAACACCGGGGAGCTGTTTTTT
CASSFGRTANTGELFF
>NA|many|TRBV18|16|TRBJ1-1
TGTGCCAGCTCACCACGAGGAGCAGGGAGTAACACTGAAGCTTTCTTT
CASSPRGAGSNTEAFF
>NA|many|TRBV10-3|18|TRBJ2-1
TGTGCCATCAGTGAGTCGGACAGGCGGGGGAGCTCCTACAATGAGCAGTTCTTC
CAISESDRRGSSYNEQFF
>TRBD1|NA|TRBV30|14|TRBJ1-6
TGTGCCTGGAGTGGGACAGGGGGCAATTCACCCCTCCACTTT
CAWSGTGGNSPLHF
>NA|many|TRBV6-1|13|TRBJ2-7
TGTGCCAGCAGACTCGGGACTCCATACGAGCAGTACTTC
CASRLGTPYEQYF
>NA|many|TRBV20-1|15|TRBJ2-1
TGCAGTGCTAGAGCCGTGGAGAGCTCCTACAATGAGCAGTTCTTC
CSARAVESSYNEQFF
>NA|few|TRBV24-1|13|TRBJ2-1
TGTGCCACCAGTGATCCCGGGACGAATGAGCAGTTCTTC
CATSDPGTNEQFF
>TRBD1|many|TRBV11-2|15|TRBJ1-1
TGTGCCAGCAGGGAAAGACAGGGGATGAACACTGAAGCTTTCTTT
CASRERQGMNTEAFF
>NA|many|TRBV5-1|15|TRBJ2-7
TGCGCCAGCAGCTTGGCCAAAGGGCTTTTGGACGAGCAGTACTTC
CASSLAKGLLDEQYF
>TRBD2|many|TRBV20-1|13|TRBJ2-3
TGCAGTGCTAGACTAGCGGGAGTCGATACGCAGTATTTT
CSARLAGVDTQYF